This T cell receptor beta chain stems from a study of blood T cell repertoires in COVID-19. Turning to the study itself: Both acute and convalescent COVID-19 samples were obtained from the United States, Italy and Spain. T cells, B-cell-depleted T cells, or PBMCs provided the cDNA or gDNA that served as material.

Authors' processing steps: Reference gene primer amplification yielded estimated nucleated cell counts. TCRdb's copy holds only in-frame clones and misses some; the assay was immunoSEQ multiplex PCR. V, J and clone size reflect that table, while D and trimming were determined from the DNA. In the table there are more than 45,000 clones, approximately 82% of which are singletons. The CDR3 has 15 amino acids. In germline, CDR1 is LGHDT, CDR2 YNNKEL (reference sequence). V dropped 3 bases and J dropped 6; count of bases not matched to a gene: 4. The rearrangement uses TRBV3-1 (or the pseudogene TRBV3-2) and TRBJ2-7, with 14 bases that match TRBD2. The specimen sequenced was peripheral blood. This receptor was obtained from a human donor in a cohort sampled during active COVID-19. CDR3 amino acids: CASSQGTSGRGEQYF. The CDR3 DNA follows: TGTGCCAGCAGCCAGGGGACTAGCGGGAGAGGCGAGCAGTACTTC.